This entry lists 5 T cell receptor beta chains sequenced from one sample in a study of cytomegalovirus exposure and HLA in healthy donors. 13 Jbeta primers and 60 Vbeta primers were used for the PCR. TCRdb's table, derived via immunoSEQ multiplex PCR, lists solely in-frame clones and lacks some. The sample has around 120,000 clones, more than 70% seen once. Sequencing was carried out using PBMCs. The source is a man in his fifties in good health and CMV-seronegative.

The chain couples TRBV4-1 to TRBJ2-5; TRBD2 matches 7 bases. Germline loops: CDR1 MGHRA, CDR2 YSYEKL. J lost 4 bases, V lost 0 bases, and 5 bases had no gene match. The CDR3 length is 15 residues. The CDR3 coding sequence is TGCGCCAGCAGCCAAGAATCGGGGGGAGGAGAGACCCAGTACTTC. It encodes CASSQESGGGETQYF.

This chain uses TRBV5-1 with TRBJ1-4; D not resolved. This CDR3 spans 15 amino acids. V lost 1 base, J lost 5 bases, and 12 bases lay in between. The germline V gene has CDR1 SGHRS and CDR2 YFSETQ. CDR3: CASSLLSGENEKLFF. CDR3 nucleotide sequence: TGCGCCAGCAGCTTGTTGTCGGGAGAAAATGAAAAACTGTTTTTT.

This clone was counted a single time. The V and J genes are TRBV15 and TRBJ1-3; D perhaps matches TRBD1 (5 bases). V was pared by 1 base and J by 2 bases, with 12 bases between. The CDR3 covers 16 residues. The germline CDR1 and CDR2 sequences are LNHNV and YYDKDF (reference sequence). For the CDR3, the DNA is TGTGCCACCAGCAGAGGGGGCGGCCCAGCTGGAAACACCATATATTTT. As protein: CATSRGGGPAGNTIYF.

The rearrangement uses TRBV19 and TRBJ2-2; D remains ambiguous. Per germline, CDR1 LNHDA and CDR2 SQIVND (reference sequence). V shed 7 bases and J shed 0 bases, with 12 bases lying between them. This CDR3 comprises 15 residues. CDR3 amino acids: CASTAARTNTGELFF. CDR3 DNA sequence: TGTGCCAGTACGGCGGCCCGGACGAACACCGGGGAGCTGTTTTTT.

V gene TRBV9 combines with J gene TRBJ2-5; 7 bases agree with TRBD2. The V and J ends lost 2 bases and 2 bases, in that order; junction bases with no gene match: 9. CDR3 length equals 16 residues. The germline V gene has CDR1 SGDLS and CDR2 YYNGEE. CDR3 amino acids: CASSVLAMGGQETQYF. CDR3 DNA sequence: TGTGCCAGCAGCGTGCTTGCCATGGGGGGGCAAGAGACCCAGTACTTC.